Each of the 10 T cell receptor beta chains below was sequenced from the same sample in a study of blood T cell repertoires in COVID-19. Clones were read by immunoSEQ multiplex PCR, and TCRdb kept only the in-frame ones, dropping some. The sample yields 200,000 to 300,000 clones, about 87% seen once. The sequencing sample was made of peripheral blood. The receptors here all came from a woman aged 35 to 49 who had recovered from COVID-19.

The gene calls are TRBV7-9 and TRBJ1-5; TRBD1 might be the D (6 bases). The germline V gene encodes CDR1 SEHNR and CDR2 FQNEAQ (reference sequence). The germline V and J ends were trimmed by 2 bases and 0 bases, with 14 bases remaining between them. This CDR3 comprises 17 residues. The CDR3 region has the DNA TGTGCCAGCAGCTTATCAGACAGGACGTATAGCAATCAGCCCCAGCATTTT. It specifies CASSLSDRTYSNQPQHF. Full variable domain (remainder filled in from reference TRBV7-9 and TRBJ1-5): DTGVSQNPRHKITKRGQNVTFRCDPISEHNRLYWYRQTLGQGPEFLTYFQNEAQLEKSRLLSDRFSAERPKGSFSTLEIQRTEQGDSAMYLCASSLSDRTYSNQPQHFGDGTRLSIL.

CDR3 residues: CASSTGYGRMNTEAFF. Here the CDR3 DNA reads TGTGCCAGCAGCACAGGTTACGGAAGGATGAACACTGAAGCTTTCTTT. This chain connects TRBV5-6 to TRBJ1-1; a weak D match, TRBD1 (5 bases). Trimming pared 4 bases from V and 0 bases from J, leaving 16 bases between. Germline assignment: CDR1 SGHDT and CDR2 YYEEEE. CDR3 length equals 16 residues.

This sequence joins TRBV7-2 and TRBJ2-2, with a tentative D call TRBD2 (5 bases). This CDR3 region has 14 residues. The V and J ends lost 5 bases and 7 bases respectively, with 14 bases between them. The germline CDR1 and CDR2 sequences are SGHTA and FQGNSA. The CDR3 DNA reads TGTGCCAGCAGCCTCCGGGATATGTACGGGGAGCTGTTTTTT. Residues: CASSLRDMYGELFF. Together with reference TRBV7-2 and TRBJ2-2, the CDR3 gives the full variable domain: GAGVSQSPSNKVTEKGKDVELRCDPISGHTALYWYRQSLGQGLEFLIYFQGNSAPDKSGLPSDRFSAERTGGSVSTLTIQRTQQEDSAVYLCASSLRDMYGELFFGEGSRLTVL.

A word on this clone: The sample contains more than one DNA sequence encoding this CDR3. V usage is TRBV6-5 and J usage is TRBJ2-7; 7 positions match TRBD2. This CDR3 contains 12 residues. The V gene's germline CDR1 is MNHEY and CDR2 SVGAGI. The J segment lost 7 bases and the V segment lost 2 bases, leaving 2 bases of the junction unmatched. The CDR3 here is CASSYGGGEQYF. In DNA, the CDR3 is TGTGCCAGCAGTTACGGGGGAGGGGAGCAGTACTTC.

The chain joins TRBV29-1 to TRBJ1-2, with 9 bases matching TRBD1. CDR1 is SQVTM and CDR2 is ANQGSEA in the germline V gene. The CDR3 runs 13 residues. V trimming: 5 bases; J trimming: 4 bases; junction bases outside the gene matches: 5. CDR3 amino acids: CSVRWGQGYGYTF. DNA for the CDR3: TGCAGCGTTCGGTGGGGACAGGGCTATGGCTACACCTTC.

The rearrangement joins TRBV29-1 to TRBJ2-5; 7 bases map to TRBD1. CDR1 is SQVTM, CDR2 ANQGSEA, per germline. V trimming: 5 bases; J trimming: 2 bases; junction bases outside the gene matches: 5. CDR3 length: 13 residues. The CDR3, as DNA: TGCAGCGTTCCCGCCAGGGGGCAAGAGACCCAGTACTTC. As protein: CSVPARGQETQYF.

This chain uses TRBV4-1 with TRBJ1-5, with TRBD1 as a possible D gene (5 bases). Trimming removed 3 bases at V and 2 bases at J, with 20 bases between. Germline V CDR1 and CDR2: MGHRA, YSYEKL. The CDR3 is 18 residues long. The CDR3 DNA follows: TGCGCCAGCAGCCAGATCGCCAAGGGGCCATGGGGCAATCAGCCCCAGCATTTT. This encodes CASSQIAKGPWGNQPQHF.

Concerning this clone: Other DNA sequences of this sample code for an identical CDR3. The chain uses TRBV7-2 and TRBJ2-1; TRBD2 aligns across 9 bases. With 5 bases clipped from V and 4 bases from J, the junction kept 6 bases outside the gene matches. The CDR3 sequence is 15 residues long. CDR1 and CDR2 (germline): SGHTA, FQGNSA. The CDR3 region is CASSLSGGPYNEQFF. DNA of the CDR3: TGTGCCAGCAGCCTAAGCGGGGGGCCGTACAATGAGCAGTTCTTC. The variable domain in full, completed from reference TRBV7-2 and TRBJ2-1, reads GAGVSQSPSNKVTEKGKDVELRCDPISGHTALYWYRQSLGQGLEFLIYFQGNSAPDKSGLPSDRFSAERTGGSVSTLTIQRTQQEDSAVYLCASSLSGGPYNEQFFGPGTRLTVL.

This rearrangement joins TRBV15 to TRBJ1-1; no definite D call. This CDR3 has 14 amino acids. V dropped 3 bases and J dropped 1 base, with 9 bases sitting between them. Germline V CDR1 and CDR2: LNHNV, YYDKDF (reference sequence). This chain's CDR3 is CATSSLGENTEAFF. The CDR3 nucleotides read TGTGCCACCAGCAGTTTAGGAGAGAACACTGAAGCTTTCTTT.

This rearrangement joins TRBV5-4 to TRBJ2-5; 8 positions agree with TRBD1. V was clipped by 0 bases and J by 5 bases; unmatched bases: 6. The CDR3 has 15 amino acids. Germline CDR1 and CDR2: SGHNT and YYREEE (reference sequence). In DNA form, the CDR3 reads TGTGCCAGCAGCTTGGAGGCAGGGGGCTGGGAGACCCAGTACTTC. It encodes CASSLEAGGWETQYF.